This TCR beta chain stems from a study of blood T cell repertoires in COVID-19. Study at large: T cells, B-cell-depleted T cells, or PBMCs provided the cDNA or gDNA that served as material.

All enrollees were about 18 to 89 years old and from approximately 24 US areas. Assignment of participants to cohorts was predicated upon participant-reported clinical history. All recovered Cohort 3 donors got two negative PCRs, got clearance, or saw symptom resolution. The CDR3 sequence is 16 residues long. CDR1 is MDHEN, CDR2 SYDVKM, per germline. After removal of 6 bases from V and 6 bases from J, the junction contained 11 bases not matched to a gene. TCRdb's table, derived via immunoSEQ multiplex PCR, lists solely in-frame clones and lacks some. Among fewer than 200,000 clones, roughly 80% were seen once, and the ten largest hold 17%.

Sequences were obtained from PBMCs or T cells enriched from blood (not recorded which). This chain links TRBV28 with TRBJ1-4; 9 positions agree with TRBD1. This TCR derives from a woman aged 45-65 years who had recovered from COVID-19. CDR3 loop: CASSSGQGKGYEKLFF. DNA for the CDR3: TGTGCCAGCAGCTCGGGACAGGGAAAGGGGTATGAAAAACTGTTTTTT.